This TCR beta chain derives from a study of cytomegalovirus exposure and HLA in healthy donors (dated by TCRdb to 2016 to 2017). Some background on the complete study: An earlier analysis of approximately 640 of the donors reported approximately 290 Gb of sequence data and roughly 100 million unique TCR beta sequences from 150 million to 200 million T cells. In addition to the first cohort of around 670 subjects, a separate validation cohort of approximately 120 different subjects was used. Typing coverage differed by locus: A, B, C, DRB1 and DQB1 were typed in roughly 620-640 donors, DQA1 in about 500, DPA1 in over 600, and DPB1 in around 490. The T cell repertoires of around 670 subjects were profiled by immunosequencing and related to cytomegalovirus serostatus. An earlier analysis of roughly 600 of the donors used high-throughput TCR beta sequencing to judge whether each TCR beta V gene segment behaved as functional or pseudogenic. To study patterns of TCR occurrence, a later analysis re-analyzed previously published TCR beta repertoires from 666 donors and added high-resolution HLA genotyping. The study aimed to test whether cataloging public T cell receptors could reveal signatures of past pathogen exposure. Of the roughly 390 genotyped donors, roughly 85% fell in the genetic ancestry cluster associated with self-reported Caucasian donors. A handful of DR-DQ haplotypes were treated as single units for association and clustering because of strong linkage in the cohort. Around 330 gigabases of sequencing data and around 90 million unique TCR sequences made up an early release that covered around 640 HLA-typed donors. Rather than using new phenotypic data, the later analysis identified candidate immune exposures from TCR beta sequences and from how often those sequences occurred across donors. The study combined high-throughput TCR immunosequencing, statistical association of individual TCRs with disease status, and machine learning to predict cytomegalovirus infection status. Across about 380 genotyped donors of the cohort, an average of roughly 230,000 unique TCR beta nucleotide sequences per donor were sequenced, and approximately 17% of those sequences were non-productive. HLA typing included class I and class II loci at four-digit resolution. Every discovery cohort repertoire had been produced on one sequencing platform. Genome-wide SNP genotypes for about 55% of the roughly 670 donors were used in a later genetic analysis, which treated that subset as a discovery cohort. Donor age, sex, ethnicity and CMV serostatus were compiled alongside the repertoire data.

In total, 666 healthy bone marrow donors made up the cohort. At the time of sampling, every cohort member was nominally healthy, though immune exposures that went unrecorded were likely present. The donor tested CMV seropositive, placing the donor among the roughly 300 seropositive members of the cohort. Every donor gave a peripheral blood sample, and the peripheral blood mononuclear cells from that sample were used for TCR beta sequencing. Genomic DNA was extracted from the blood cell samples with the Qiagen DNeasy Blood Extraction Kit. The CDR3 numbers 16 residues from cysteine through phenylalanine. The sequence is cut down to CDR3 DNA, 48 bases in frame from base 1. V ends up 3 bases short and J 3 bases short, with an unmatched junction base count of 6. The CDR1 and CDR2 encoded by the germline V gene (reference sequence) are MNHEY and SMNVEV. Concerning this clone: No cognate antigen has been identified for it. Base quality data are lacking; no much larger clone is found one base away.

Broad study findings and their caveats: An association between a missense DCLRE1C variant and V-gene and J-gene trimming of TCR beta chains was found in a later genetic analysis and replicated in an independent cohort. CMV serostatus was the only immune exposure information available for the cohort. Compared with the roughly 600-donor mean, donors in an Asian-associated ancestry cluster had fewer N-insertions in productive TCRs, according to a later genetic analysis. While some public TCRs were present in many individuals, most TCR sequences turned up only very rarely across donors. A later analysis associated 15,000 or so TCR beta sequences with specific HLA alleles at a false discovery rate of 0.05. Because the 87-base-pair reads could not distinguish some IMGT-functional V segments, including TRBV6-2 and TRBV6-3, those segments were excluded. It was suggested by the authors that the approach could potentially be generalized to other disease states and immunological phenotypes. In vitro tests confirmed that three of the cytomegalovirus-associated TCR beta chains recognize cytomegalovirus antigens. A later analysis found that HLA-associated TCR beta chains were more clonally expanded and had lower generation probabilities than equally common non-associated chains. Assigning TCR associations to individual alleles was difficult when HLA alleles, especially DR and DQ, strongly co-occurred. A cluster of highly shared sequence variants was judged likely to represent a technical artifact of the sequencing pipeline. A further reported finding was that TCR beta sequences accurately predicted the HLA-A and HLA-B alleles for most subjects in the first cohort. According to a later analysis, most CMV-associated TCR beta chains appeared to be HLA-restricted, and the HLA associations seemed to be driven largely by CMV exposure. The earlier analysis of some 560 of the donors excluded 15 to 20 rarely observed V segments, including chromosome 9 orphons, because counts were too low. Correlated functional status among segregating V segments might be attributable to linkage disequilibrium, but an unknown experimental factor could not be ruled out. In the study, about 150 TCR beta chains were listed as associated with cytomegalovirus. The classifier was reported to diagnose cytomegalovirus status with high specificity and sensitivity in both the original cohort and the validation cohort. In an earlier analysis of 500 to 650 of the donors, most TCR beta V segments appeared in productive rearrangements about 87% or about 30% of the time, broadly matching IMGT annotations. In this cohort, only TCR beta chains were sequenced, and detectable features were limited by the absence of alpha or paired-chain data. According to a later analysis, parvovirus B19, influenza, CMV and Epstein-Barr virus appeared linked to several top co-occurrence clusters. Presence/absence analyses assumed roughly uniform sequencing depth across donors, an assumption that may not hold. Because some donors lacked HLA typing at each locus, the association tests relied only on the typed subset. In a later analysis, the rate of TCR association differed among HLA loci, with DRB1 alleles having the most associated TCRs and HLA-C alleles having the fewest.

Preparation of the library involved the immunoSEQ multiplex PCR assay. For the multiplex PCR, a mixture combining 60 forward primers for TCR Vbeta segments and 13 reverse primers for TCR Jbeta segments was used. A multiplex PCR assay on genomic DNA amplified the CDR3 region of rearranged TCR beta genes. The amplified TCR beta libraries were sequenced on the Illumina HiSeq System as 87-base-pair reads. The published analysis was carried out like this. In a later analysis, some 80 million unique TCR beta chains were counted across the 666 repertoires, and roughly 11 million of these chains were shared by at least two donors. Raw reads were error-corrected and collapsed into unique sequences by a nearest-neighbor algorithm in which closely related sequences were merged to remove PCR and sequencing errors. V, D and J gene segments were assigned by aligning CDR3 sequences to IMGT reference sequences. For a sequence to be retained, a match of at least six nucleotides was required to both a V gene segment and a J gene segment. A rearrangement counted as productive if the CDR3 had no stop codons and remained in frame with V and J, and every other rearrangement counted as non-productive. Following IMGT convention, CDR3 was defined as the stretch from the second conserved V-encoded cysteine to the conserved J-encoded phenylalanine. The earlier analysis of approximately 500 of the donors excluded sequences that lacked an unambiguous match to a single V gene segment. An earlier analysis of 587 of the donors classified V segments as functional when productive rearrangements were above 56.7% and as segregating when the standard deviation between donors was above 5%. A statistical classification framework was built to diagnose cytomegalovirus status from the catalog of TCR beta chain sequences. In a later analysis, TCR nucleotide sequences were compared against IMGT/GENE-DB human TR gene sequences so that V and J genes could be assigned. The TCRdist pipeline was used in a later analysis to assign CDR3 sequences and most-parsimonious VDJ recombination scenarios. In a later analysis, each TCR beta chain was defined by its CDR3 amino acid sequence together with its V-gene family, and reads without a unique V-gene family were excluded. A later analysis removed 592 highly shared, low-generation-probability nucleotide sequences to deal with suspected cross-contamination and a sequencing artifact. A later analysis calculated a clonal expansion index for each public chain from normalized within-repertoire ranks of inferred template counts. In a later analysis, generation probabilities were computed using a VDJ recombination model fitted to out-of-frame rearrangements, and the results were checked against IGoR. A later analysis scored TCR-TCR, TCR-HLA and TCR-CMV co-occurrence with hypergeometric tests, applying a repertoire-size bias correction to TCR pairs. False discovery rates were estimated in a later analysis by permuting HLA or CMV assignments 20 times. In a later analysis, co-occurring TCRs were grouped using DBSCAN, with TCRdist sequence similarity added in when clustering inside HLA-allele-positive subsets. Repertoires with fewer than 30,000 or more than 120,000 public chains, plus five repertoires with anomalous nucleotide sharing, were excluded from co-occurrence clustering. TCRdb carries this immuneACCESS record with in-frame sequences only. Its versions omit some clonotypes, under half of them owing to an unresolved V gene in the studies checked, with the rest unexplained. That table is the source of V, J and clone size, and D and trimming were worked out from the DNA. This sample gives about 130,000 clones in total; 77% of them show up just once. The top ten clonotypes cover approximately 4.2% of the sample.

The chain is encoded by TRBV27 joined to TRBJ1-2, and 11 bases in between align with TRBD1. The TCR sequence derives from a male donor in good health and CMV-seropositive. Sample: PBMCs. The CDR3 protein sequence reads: CASSFLGQGAYYGYTF. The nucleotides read TGTGCCAGCAGTTTTCTCGGACAGGGGGCATACTATGGCTACACCTTC.